The 10 T cell receptor beta chains given below trace back to one sample, sequenced in a study of blood T cells in healthy people across ages. The authors ran a second PCR of 7 to 11 cycles using a sample-barcoded 5' primer and a J-beta primer mix. TCRdb called the 5' RACE reads again in MiXCR, with one record for every CDR3 protein. The sample has some 800,000 distinct CDR3 sequences; around 43% are singletons. Sequencing was carried out using blood. These receptors all stem from a man in his 60s in good health.

The chain is built from TRBV7-2 and TRBJ2-4, with a weak D call TRBD1 (5 bases). The assigned J gene may be wrong: the sequence end matches TRBJ2-7 better. In germline, CDR1 is SGHTA, CDR2 FQGNSA. The CDR3 spans 16 residues. The CDR3 here is CASSLAARVGAYEQYF. CDR3 in DNA: TGTGCCAGCAGCTTAGCAGCCAGGGTAGGCGCCTACGAGCAGTACTTC.

This chain links TRBV7-8 with TRBJ1-1; D may be TRBD1 (5 bases). CDR3 length equals 16 residues. Trimming cost V 4 bases and J 0 bases, with 15 bases left between them. From germline, CDR1 is SGHVS and CDR2 FQNEAQ. CDR3: CASSYRRGTLNTEAFF. The CDR3 DNA sequence: TGTGCCAGCAGCTACAGAAGGGGCACGCTGAACACTGAAGCTTTCTTT.

This clonotype came up a few times. The chain is built from TRBV6-2 or TRBV6-3 and TRBJ2-7; D possibly corresponds to TRBD1 (6 bases). Germline values: CDR1 MNHEY, CDR2 SVGEGT. The CDR3 has 13 amino acids. Trimming took 2 bases from V and 2 from J, leaving 7 bases between them. CDR3: CASSYRDTYEQYF. The CDR3 DNA is TGTGCCAGCAGTTACCGGGACACCTACGAGCAGTACTTC.

V usage is TRBV7-9 and J usage is TRBJ2-1; the match to TRBD2 covers 8 bases. The V segment lost 3 bases and the J segment 9 bases; nucleotides outside the gene matches: 10. The germline V gene encodes CDR1 SEHNR and CDR2 FQNEAQ (reference sequence). The CDR3 sequence is 15 residues long. The CDR3 DNA reads as TGTGCCAGCAGCTTCACCGGGACTAGTACGGTTGAGCAGTTCTTC. Translating it yields CASSFTGTSTVEQFF.

V gene TRBV7-8 combines with J gene TRBJ1-6; D not resolved. With 1 base removed from V and 0 bases from J, the gap between germline ends came to 10 bases. The germline gives CDR1 SGHVS, CDR2 FQNEAQ. This CDR3 spans 17 amino acids. The CDR3 spells CASSLVAGNSYNSPLHF. The CDR3 DNA sequence: TGTGCCAGCAGCTTAGTGGCGGGGAACTCCTATAATTCACCCCTCCACTTT.

This clonotype was observed a few times. The chain has TRBV28 and TRBJ1-5; D might be TRBD1 (6 bases). Trimming removed 1 base from V and 3 bases from J, with 10 bases in between. Germline V gene data show CDR1 as MDHEN and CDR2 as SYDVKM. This CDR3 contains 15 residues. DNA for the CDR3: TGTGCCAGCAGTTTATTGGACAGACACAATCAGCCCCAGCATTTT. Translating it yields CASSLLDRHNQPQHF.

Notes on this clonotype: This may come from a read error, since a much larger clone is one base off. CDR3: CSASSGGPVGEQYF. As DNA, the CDR3 is TGCAGTGCTAGTAGCGGGGGGCCGGTAGGGGAGCAGTACTTC. The genes are TRBV20-1 and TRBJ2-7; 10 bases match TRBD2. CDR1 DFQATT and CDR2 SNEGSKA come from the germline V gene (reference sequence). The CDR3 has 14 amino acids. V lost 3 bases to trimming and J lost 7 bases; unmatched junction nucleotides: 9.

This sequence joins TRBV20-1 and TRBJ2-7; D remains ambiguous. Germline CDR1 and CDR2: DFQATT and SNEGSKA (reference sequence). V was pared by 1 base and J by 2 bases, with 9 bases between. The length of the CDR3 is 13 residues. The CDR3 sequence is CSARGVRTYEQYF. CDR3 nucleotide sequence: TGCAGTGCTAGAGGCGTCAGAACCTACGAGCAGTACTTC.

V and J are TRBV4-3 and TRBJ1-1; 7 nucleotides agree with TRBD1. Germline V gene lookup returns CDR1 LGHNA and CDR2 YSLEER. This CDR3 is 14 amino acids long. V was pared by 3 bases and J by 3 bases, with 4 bases of the junction left unmatched. The CDR3 bases are TGCGCCAGCAGCCAGGGAACAGGGGACACTGAAGCTTTCTTT. This gives the protein CASSQGTGDTEAFF.

A remark on this clonotype: A read error may explain this, as a much larger clone is one base away. This sequence joins TRBV7-9 and TRBJ2-5; 10 nucleotides align to TRBD1. Trimming at V came to 5 bases and at J to 2 bases, leaving 5 bases not matched to a gene. From germline, CDR1 is SEHNR and CDR2 FQNEAQ (reference sequence). CDR3 length equals 15 residues. The DNA of the CDR3 is TGTGCCAGCAGCGGGGGACAGGGGCTACAAGAGACCCAGTACTTC. Translation: CASSGGQGLQETQYF.